The TCR beta chain under discussion was sequenced for a study of blood T cell repertoires in COVID-19. Study background: Samples taken during acute and convalescent COVID-19 were collected in the United States, Italy and Spain. In each case, the material was cDNA or gDNA derived from T cells, B-cell-depleted T cells, or PBMCs.

The Seattle site enrolled patients during active infection and followed them longitudinally. V gave up 1 base and J gave up 7 bases; unmatched junction bases: 8. CDR1 and CDR2 from the germline V gene are SGHVS and FNYEAQ. This CDR3 region has 16 residues. Sequencing was performed with immunoSEQ multiplex PCR; in TCRdb, only in-frame clones are kept and a portion is missing. The sample comprises some 390,000 clones, approximately 89% of which are singletons, and about 1.6% rests with the top ten. This chain links TRBV7-6 with TRBJ2-2; 8 bases are a match to TRBD1. The specimen sequenced was peripheral blood. The TCR comes from a woman aged 40 to 50 with COVID-19, enrolled during active disease. CDR3 sequence reads: CASSLVKQGDSGELFF. The CDR3 bases are TGTGCCAGCAGCTTAGTAAAACAGGGGGATAGCGGGGAGCTGTTTTTT.